This paragraph reports one T cell receptor beta chain. Its target is not known. This specimen belongs to a study of blood T cells in healthy people across ages. Findings of the study overall: Lack of knowledge of donor CMV status possibly confounded expanded clonotype changes.

CDR1 is SQVTM and CDR2 is ANQGSEA in the germline V gene. The CDR3 totals 13 residues. The germline V and J ends were trimmed by 7 bases and 1 base, with 13 bases remaining between them. Then a second PCR, running roughly 7 to 11 cycles, was carried out with a sample-barcoded 5' primer and a J-beta primer mix. CDR3-containing paired-end reads numbered at least 3 million in each sample. TCRdb fed the 5' RACE reads into MiXCR, producing one record per CDR3 protein. The table records approximately 1.5 million distinct CDR3 sequences, about 35% of them present only once. PBMCs numbering at least 6.5 million were isolated per sample.

The sample comprised blood. This sequence was found in a woman aged 30 to 39 in good health. The chain recombines TRBV29-1 with TRBJ1-1; D not resolved. DNA of the CDR3: TGCAGCGGAATGACCTCCCCGAACACTGAAGCTTTCTTT. Its translation is CSGMTSPNTEAFF.